This T cell receptor beta chain was sequenced during a study of monozygotic twins with inflammatory bowel disease. CDR1 is SNHLY and CDR2 is FYNNEI in the germline V gene. The CDR3 loop spans 16 amino acids. With regard to this clonotype: What it binds is not known.

Making cDNA involved eight separate reactions per sample. TCRdb re-called the 5' RACE reads, yielding one record per CDR3 amino acid sequence without DNA. The sample has 300,000 to 450,000 distinct CDR3 sequences. Study conclusions and caveats: There was no support for any single strong signal or clonotype associated with IBD. Varied immunosuppressive treatments among patients may have increased repertoire variability.

The chain links TRBV2 to TRBJ2-3; TCRdb's D gene call, TRBD2, goes unchecked for lack of DNA. Sequenced: blood. The sequence was obtained from a human donor with ulcerative colitis or Crohn's disease, or a healthy co-twin of an affected twin (not recorded which). CDR3 amino acids: CASSELFAGEGDTQYF.